This T cell receptor (beta chain) was captured in a study of blood T cell repertoires in COVID-19. This table comes from immunoSEQ multiplex PCR, and its TCRdb copy is limited to in-frame clones, with some not included. The repertoire has about 44,000 clones, roughly 80% of them found once; the top ten carry nearly 45%. In regard to this clone: In the same sample, other DNA sequences code for this CDR3.

With 3 bases clipped from V and 8 bases from J, the junction kept 4 bases outside the gene matches. The length of the CDR3 is 14 residues. Germline V gene sequence: CDR1 SGHAT, CDR2 FQNNGV. Sequenced: peripheral blood. The rearrangement links TRBV11-2 to TRBJ1-4; 9 bases line up with TRBD1. This clonotype was obtained from a human donor in a cohort sampled during active COVID-19. CDR3: CASSLGQGGEKLFF. The CDR3 DNA is TGTGCCAGCAGCTTGGGACAGGGAGGAGAAAAACTGTTTTTT.